The 16 T cell receptor beta chains given below trace back to one sample, sequenced in a study of T cells in Graves' hyperthyroidism and ophthalmopathy. What was amplified from RNA transcripts were TCR beta CDR3 regions. The study used the HTBI primer set for a first-round RT-PCR of the TCR CDR3. Each CDR3 protein is one row after TCRdb ran MiXCR on the multiplex PCR reads. The sample has around 500,000 distinct CDR3 sequences; roughly 16% are singletons. The material sequenced was blood. The receptor set was obtained from a woman in her twenties or thirties with Graves' ophthalmopathy.

This clonotype occurred a few times. This chain connects TRBV20-1 to TRBJ1-5, with D maybe TRBD1 (6 bases). V lost 1 base and J 3 bases, leaving 10 bases between the germline ends. The CDR3 runs 14 residues. CDR1 DFQATT and CDR2 SNEGSKA come from the germline V gene (reference sequence). The CDR3 protein is CSARGQGFNQPQHF. The DNA for the CDR3 is TGCAGTGCTAGAGGGCAGGGGTTCAATCAGCCCCAGCATTTT.

This clonotype was observed a few times. The rearrangement joins TRBV28 to TRBJ1-1, with a tentative D call TRBD1 (5 bases). CDR3 length equals 16 residues. Looked up from germline, CDR1 is MDHEN and CDR2 is SYDVKM. The V and J ends lost 6 bases and 5 bases respectively, with 22 bases between them. As DNA, the CDR3 is TGTGCCAGCAGCCAGGGACCATCTTTAGGGGAGACTGAAGCTTTCTTT. Its protein product is CASSQGPSLGETEAFF.

This chain connects TRBV5-1 to TRBJ2-7, with 7 positions matching TRBD2. CDR1 and CDR2 from the germline V gene are SGHRS and YFSETQ. The ends lost 0 bases at V and 2 bases at J; junction bases unmatched: 8. The CDR3 is 16 amino acids. CDR3 DNA sequence: TGCGCCAGCAGCTTGGACAGACAGAGCGGGGCCTACGAGCAGTACTTC. Amino acids: CASSLDRQSGAYEQYF.

This clonotype was counted between two and nine times. The chain recombines TRBV7-2 with TRBJ2-1; D possibly corresponds to TRBD1 (6 bases). The CDR3 consists of 19 residues. V was clipped by 6 bases and J by 0 bases, with 24 bases between them. Germline values: CDR1 SGHTA, CDR2 FQGNSA. In DNA form, the CDR3 reads TGTGCCAGCAGAATAAATAATAACAGGGAAGGGGGCTCCTACAATGAGCAGTTCTTC. Translated: CASRINNNREGGSYNEQFF.

This clonotype has just a few counts. This chain joins TRBV5-6 and TRBJ2-4; TRBD1 matches at 7 bases. The V gene end was trimmed by 5 bases and the J gene end by 3 bases; junction bases not matched to a gene: 11. Per germline, CDR1 SGHDT and CDR2 YYEEEE. CDR3 length: 16 residues. DNA of the CDR3: TGTGCCAGCAGGGGATCGACAGGGCTTATCAAAAACATTCAGTACTTC. It yields the protein CASRGSTGLIKNIQYF.

This clonotype was detected a few times. The CDR3 loop is CASSLEWSQPQHF. The CDR3 DNA reads TGTGCCAGCAGCTTAGAATGGAGTCAGCCCCAGCATTTT. This sequence joins TRBV7-2 and TRBJ1-5, with unresolved D. This CDR3 is 13 amino acids long. CDR1 is SGHTA, CDR2 FQGNSA, per germline. Trimming left V 1 base short and J 6 bases short, with 7 bases between.

V and J are TRBV27 and TRBJ2-5, with 7 positions matching TRBD1. Germline V CDR1 and CDR2: MNHEY, SMNVEV (reference sequence). After removal of 2 bases from V and 5 bases from J, the junction contained 8 bases not matched to a gene. The CDR3 length is 15 residues. The CDR3 sequence: CASSLVEGARETQYF. In nucleotides, the CDR3 is TGTGCCAGCAGTTTAGTCGAGGGGGCGCGCGAGACCCAGTACTTC.

This chain uses TRBV29-1 with TRBJ2-5; D gene unclear. CDR1 and CDR2 from the germline V gene are SQVTM and ANQGSEA. V was pared by 4 bases and J by 2 bases, with 2 bases between. This CDR3 contains 10 residues. CDR3: CSVGQETQYF. In nucleotides, the CDR3 is TGCAGCGTTGGGCAAGAGACCCAGTACTTC.

There are many counts of this clonotype. The chain has TRBV4-2 and TRBJ1-2, with TRBD1 as a possible D gene (5 bases). V was pared by 1 base and J by 5 bases, with 17 bases between. Looked up from germline, CDR1 is LGHNA and CDR2 is YNFKEQ. This CDR3 has 16 amino acids. The CDR3 loop is CASSQVEGQGLYGYTF. As DNA, the CDR3 is TGTGCCAGCAGCCAAGTAGAAGGGCAGGGTCTGTATGGCTACACCTTC.

V usage is TRBV18 and J usage is TRBJ1-2; a possible D gene is TRBD1 (5 bases). Trimming left V 3 bases short and J 0 bases short, with 11 bases between. The germline gives CDR1 KGHSH, CDR2 LQKENI. The CDR3 has 15 amino acids. CDR3 in DNA: TGTGCCAGCTCACCCATACAGGAGACTAACTATGGCTACACCTTC. Translation: CASSPIQETNYGYTF.

The rearrangement links TRBV6-2 or TRBV6-3 to TRBJ2-3; 7 nucleotides align to TRBD2. Germline CDR1 MNHEY, CDR2 SVGEGT. The CDR3 loop spans 15 amino acids. The trim removed 4 bases at V and 2 bases at J, leaving 6 bases unmatched. The CDR3 coding sequence is TGTGCCAGCAGTTGGGCTAGCGGCCTCACAGATACGCAGTATTTT. Translation gives CASSWASGLTDTQYF.

The V gene is TRBV20-1, the J gene TRBJ1-5, with D perhaps matching TRBD1 (6 bases). From germline, CDR1 is DFQATT and CDR2 SNEGSKA (reference sequence). This CDR3 is built from 14 residues. V lost 0 bases and J 7 bases, leaving 13 bases between the germline ends. Here the CDR3 DNA reads TGCAGTGCTAGAGATCAGGGGCTTAGACAGCCCCAGCATTTT. Translation gives CSARDQGLRQPQHF.

CDR3 DNA: TGTGCCAGTCGACTAGCGGGAGGGCCGGCGGGGGAGCAGTACTTC. Its translation: CASRLAGGPAGEQYF. The rearrangement uses TRBV6-2 or TRBV6-3 and TRBJ2-7; 14 nucleotides match TRBD2. The trim removed 9 bases at V and 7 bases at J, leaving 11 bases unmatched. The CDR3 loop spans 15 amino acids. Germline loops: CDR1 MNHEY, CDR2 SVGEGT.

As for this clonotype: A much bigger clone sits one base away, suggesting this may be a read error. The chain employs TRBV20-1 and TRBJ2-1, with D hard to call. Germline V gene lookup returns CDR1 DFQATT and CDR2 SNEGSKA (reference sequence). CDR3 length equals 16 residues. The DNA for the CDR3 is TGCAGTGCTAGAGATCTAATAGCTTTTGATTTGGATGAGCCGTTCTTC. It yields the protein CSARDLIAFDLDEPFF.

The gene calls are TRBV6-2 or TRBV6-3 and TRBJ2-2; a possible D gene is TRBD2 (5 bases). This CDR3 comprises 14 residues. With 7 bases removed from V and 5 bases from J, the gap between germline ends came to 14 bases. CDR1 is MNHEY and CDR2 is SVGEGT in the germline V gene. The CDR3 nucleotides read TGTGCCAGCAAGTTGGTAGCGCAAACCGGGGAGCTGTTTTTT. Translating it yields CASKLVAQTGELFF.

The genes are TRBV11-2 and TRBJ2-3; 7 nucleotides align to TRBD1. The germline CDR1 and CDR2 sequences are SGHAT and FQNNGV. This CDR3 is 15 amino acids long. The ends lost 5 bases at V and 2 bases at J; junction bases unmatched: 7. This chain's CDR3 is CASSPGQVHTDTQYF. The CDR3, as DNA: TGTGCCAGCAGCCCAGGACAGGTCCACACAGATACGCAGTATTTT.